What follows are 31 T cell receptor beta chains derived from one specimen sequenced in a study of T cell responses to AZD1222 COVID-19 vaccine. Measured with immunoSEQ multiplex PCR; TCRdb has only the in-frame clones, and not every one. The sample holds about 140,000 clones, about 89% seen once. Sequences were derived from peripheral blood, sampled on day 0 of AZD1222 vaccination. These TCRs come from an adult in good health.

The chain uses TRBV3-1 (or the pseudogene TRBV3-2) and TRBJ1-2, with D maybe TRBD1 (6 bases). This CDR3 has 15 residues. With 4 bases removed from V and 4 bases from J, the gap between germline ends came to 16 bases. Germline-derived CDR1 and CDR2 are LGHDT and YNNKEL (reference sequence). DNA for the CDR3: TGTGCCAGCAGCCGAAGGGGCGGGGGGCTCTATGGCTACACCTTC. Amino acids: CASSRRGGGLYGYTF.

The V gene is TRBV5-1, the J gene TRBJ1-2; D is unclear. This CDR3 has 14 residues. The V end was cut by 3 bases, the J end by 4 bases, with 13 bases between. CDR1 and CDR2 from the germline V gene are SGHRS and YFSETQ. CDR3 region: CASSSLQKPYGYTF. The DNA of the CDR3 is TGCGCCAGCAGCTCCCTCCAGAAACCCTATGGCTACACCTTC.

This clone was counted once. The rearrangement links TRBV18 to TRBJ1-4, with D possibly matching TRBD1 (5 bases). There are 14 residues in the CDR3. Per germline, CDR1 KGHSH and CDR2 LQKENI. V dropped 2 bases and J dropped 5 bases, with 9 bases sitting between them. CDR3 sequence: CASSPFEGNEKLFF. The CDR3 region has the DNA TGTGCCAGCTCACCATTTGAGGGGAATGAAAAACTGTTTTTT.

V is TRBV7-6 and J is TRBJ2-7; 12 nucleotides align to TRBD2. The CDR3 has 15 residues. V gave up 5 bases and J gave up 2 bases; unmatched junction bases: 4. In germline, CDR1 is SGHVS, CDR2 FNYEAQ. The CDR3 sequence is CASSPGLAGTYEQYF. CDR3 DNA: TGTGCCAGCAGCCCAGGACTAGCGGGGACCTACGAGCAGTACTTC.

The chain has TRBV11-2 and TRBJ2-2; D may match TRBD1 or TRBD2 (7 bases each). The CDR3 covers 15 residues. The germline V gene encodes CDR1 SGHAT and CDR2 FQNNGV. Trimming cost V 8 bases and J 4 bases, with 17 bases left between them. In DNA form, the CDR3 reads TGTGCCAGCCTCCTAGGGAGGGGGCTCACCGGGGAGCTGTTTTTT. Translation gives CASLLGRGLTGELFF. Based on the CDR3 plus reference TRBV11-2 and TRBJ2-2, the full variable domain is EAGVAQSPRYKIIEKRQSVAFWCNPISGHATLYWYQQILGQGPKLLIQFQNNGVVDDSQLPKDRFSAERLKGVDSTLKIQPAKLEDSAVYLCASLLGRGLTGELFFGEGSRLTVL.

The chain has TRBV13 and TRBJ1-4, with D possibly being TRBD1 (6 bases). V was clipped by 7 bases and J by 12 bases, with 15 bases between them. Germline values: CDR1 PRHDT, CDR2 FYEKMQ (reference sequence). The CDR3 runs 12 residues. CDR3 DNA sequence: TGTGCCAGCACCGAGGGGGGCCGTGAACTGTTTTTT. Translating gives CASTEGGRELFF.

This clone was seen a single time. This chain connects TRBV11-1 to TRBJ2-2; D not certain. Germline V gene sequence: CDR1 SGHAT, CDR2 FQDESV (reference sequence). The CDR3 is 14 residues long. Trimming took 6 bases from V and 1 from J, leaving 9 bases between them. The CDR3 DNA is TGTGCCAGCAGAAGTGAGATGAACACCGGGGAGCTGTTTTTT. Its translation is CASRSEMNTGELFF.

This clone was detected only once. The V and J genes are TRBV4-3 and TRBJ2-1; TRBD2 matches at 7 bases. The CDR3 contains 17 residues. V gave up 8 bases and J gave up 1 base; unmatched junction bases: 14. From germline, CDR1 is LGHNA and CDR2 YSLEER. For the CDR3, the DNA is TGCGCCAGCTCTATGAAACTCGGGGGGAGATCCTACAATGAGCAGTTCTTC. Translation: CASSMKLGGRSYNEQFF.

The rearrangement links TRBV29-1 to TRBJ2-7; D ambiguous. V lost 2 bases, J lost 3 bases, and 17 bases lay in between. The germline V gene has CDR1 SQVTM and CDR2 ANQGSEA. CDR3 length: 15 residues. CDR3 region: CSVELRQVAGYEQYF. In DNA form, the CDR3 reads TGCAGCGTTGAATTACGGCAGGTAGCTGGCTACGAGCAGTACTTC.

This clone was recorded once. The chain combines TRBV2 with TRBJ2-5; TRBD2 matches at 11 bases. The junction had 7 bases not matched to a gene; V was cut back by 6 bases and J by 4 bases. Germline values: CDR1 SNHLY, CDR2 FYNNEI. The CDR3 contains 15 residues. CDR3 DNA: TGTGCCAGCAGCTCCGGGACTAGCGGAGGAGAGACCCAGTACTTC. Translating it yields CASSSGTSGGETQYF.

This chain connects TRBV28 to TRBJ2-7; 9 bases are a match to TRBD1. Germline loops: CDR1 MDHEN, CDR2 SYDVKM. This CDR3 has 14 residues. Trimming at V came to 8 bases and at J to 4 bases, leaving 9 bases not matched to a gene. CDR3 in amino acids: CASRPGQGPYEQYF. The CDR3 DNA follows: TGTGCCAGCCGGCCGGGACAGGGACCGTACGAGCAGTACTTC.

The chain is built from TRBV7-2 and TRBJ2-7, with 11 nucleotides matching TRBD2. The CDR3 has 15 amino acids. Germline-derived CDR1 and CDR2 are SGHTA and FQGNSA. V was pared by 3 bases and J by 3 bases, with 4 bases of the junction left unmatched. The CDR3 region has the DNA TGTGCCAGCAGCTTCATAGCGGGAGGGAACTACGAGCAGTACTTC. Protein product: CASSFIAGGNYEQYF. The full variable domain, with the rest looked up from reference TRBV7-2 and TRBJ2-7, is GAGVSQSPSNKVTEKGKDVELRCDPISGHTALYWYRQSLGQGLEFLIYFQGNSAPDKSGLPSDRFSAERTGGSVSTLTIQRTQQEDSAVYLCASSFIAGGNYEQYFGPGTRLTVT.

The J gene is TRBJ2-7, the V gene TRBV24-1; 7 bases match TRBD2. V lost 6 bases to trimming and J lost 4 bases; unmatched junction nucleotides: 2. The CDR3 covers 12 residues. Looked up from germline, CDR1 is KGHDR and CDR2 is SFDVKD. The CDR3: CATSPGGYEQYF. CDR3 bases: TGTGCCACCAGTCCGGGGGGATACGAGCAGTACTTC.

The chain has TRBV27 and TRBJ1-4; TRBD1 might be the D (5 bases). This CDR3 is 19 amino acids long. Trimming took off 0 bases at V and 7 bases at J, with 24 bases between the two ends. Germline CDR1 MNHEY, CDR2 SMNVEV (reference sequence). In nucleotides, the CDR3 is TGTGCCAGCAGTTTATCGAGTAATGGGGCGGGCCGGAGGGGTGAAAAACTGTTTTTT. It translates to CASSLSSNGAGRRGEKLFF.

V and J are TRBV10-3 and TRBJ2-1; D uncertain. V shed 6 bases and J shed 4 bases, with 7 bases lying between them. The germline gives CDR1 ENHRY, CDR2 SYGVKD. This CDR3 contains 12 residues. Written as DNA, the CDR3 is TGTGCCATCAGGGCCGATTACAATGAGCAGTTCTTC. It yields the protein CAIRADYNEQFF.

This chain links TRBV7-9 with TRBJ2-1; 8 nucleotides line up with TRBD2. The CDR3 length is 16 residues. Per the germline V gene, CDR1 is SEHNR and CDR2 is FQNEAQ (reference sequence). Trimming took 3 bases from V and 2 from J; bases not matched to a gene: 6. CDR3 DNA: TGTGCCAGCAGCTTGGCAACTAGCGGCGCCTACAATGAGCAGTTCTTC. Translating it yields CASSLATSGAYNEQFF.

The chain links TRBV7-8 to TRBJ2-1; the match to TRBD2 covers 10 bases. The germline V gene encodes CDR1 SGHVS and CDR2 FQNEAQ. The V segment lost 6 bases and the J segment 4 bases; nucleotides outside the gene matches: 3. The CDR3 has 14 residues. The CDR3 reads CASSKTSGYNEQFF. CDR3 coding DNA: TGTGCCAGCAGTAAGACTAGCGGGTACAATGAGCAGTTCTTC. Using reference TRBV7-8 and TRBJ2-1 for the parts outside the CDR3, the full variable domain is GAGVSQSPRYKVAKRGQDVALRCDPISGHVSLFWYQQALGQGPEFLTYFQNEAQLDKSGLPSDRFFAERPEGSVSTLKIQRTQQEDSAVYLCASSKTSGYNEQFFGPGTRLTVL.

The chain recombines TRBV4-2 with TRBJ2-1; D gene uncertain. Trimming cost V 3 bases and J 7 bases, with 13 bases left between them. CDR1 is LGHNA, CDR2 YNFKEQ, per germline. The CDR3 covers 14 residues. CDR3 coding DNA: TGTGCCAGCAGCCACCCCGAATCCCAAAATGAGCAGTTCTTC. It is translated as CASSHPESQNEQFF.

This chain uses TRBV27 with TRBJ2-6; D gene unclear. CDR1 and CDR2 (germline): MNHEY, SMNVEV (reference sequence). V shed 1 base and J shed 2 bases, with 3 bases lying between them. The CDR3 has 14 residues. CDR3 amino acids: CASSLFAGANVLTF. Written as DNA, the CDR3 is TGTGCCAGCAGTTTATTTGCTGGGGCCAACGTCCTGACTTTC.

The V gene is TRBV10-3, the J gene TRBJ1-5, with D perhaps matching TRBD1 (6 bases). V lost 3 bases and J 4 bases, leaving 13 bases between the germline ends. CDR1 ENHRY and CDR2 SYGVKD come from the germline V gene. The CDR3 runs 15 residues. This chain's CDR3 is CAISDSGTPNQPQHF. The CDR3 DNA sequence: TGTGCCATCAGTGATTCCGGGACACCTAATCAGCCCCAGCATTTT.

The V and J genes are TRBV11-2 and TRBJ1-1; D possibly corresponds to TRBD1 (6 bases). Between the trimmed V and J ends, which lost 3 bases and 3 bases, there was a span of 11 bases. In germline, CDR1 is SGHAT, CDR2 FQNNGV. This CDR3 has 14 amino acids. The CDR3 region is CASSLATGHTEAFF. For the CDR3, the DNA is TGTGCCAGCAGCTTGGCGACAGGTCACACTGAAGCTTTCTTT.

The chain couples TRBV28 to TRBJ1-3; perhaps TRBD1 as D (6 bases). This CDR3 region has 19 residues. Trimming removed 6 bases from V and 2 bases from J, with 26 bases in between. The germline V gene encodes CDR1 MDHEN and CDR2 SYDVKM. The chain's CDR3 is CASSPLGVGGTRAGNTIYF. The CDR3 DNA sequence: TGTGCCAGCAGCCCCCTCGGAGTAGGGGGAACTCGAGCTGGAAACACCATATATTTT.

The chain is built from TRBV5-1 and TRBJ2-1, with 15 bases aligning to TRBD2. The CDR3 totals 20 residues. With V trimmed by 2 bases and J by 0 bases, 9 bases remained unmatched. Germline values: CDR1 SGHRS, CDR2 YFSETQ. CDR3 in amino acids: CASSFSGTSGGLSSYNEQFF. CDR3 DNA sequence: TGCGCCAGCAGCTTCTCCGGGACTAGCGGGGGGCTTAGCTCCTACAATGAGCAGTTCTTC.

The V and J genes are TRBV7-3 and TRBJ2-1; 10 bases are a match to TRBD2. Trimming took 0 bases from V and 2 from J; bases not matched to a gene: 1. Germline CDR1 is SGHTA and CDR2 is FQGTGA. The CDR3 sequence is 16 residues long. CDR3: CASSLTSGGAYNEQFF. The DNA of the CDR3 is TGTGCCAGCAGCTTAACAAGCGGGGGGGCCTACAATGAGCAGTTCTTC.

The chain carries TRBV5-1 and TRBJ2-3, with 10 bases that match TRBD1. This CDR3 spans 16 amino acids. CDR1 SGHRS and CDR2 YFSETQ come from the germline V gene. Trimming at V came to 4 bases and at J to 8 bases, leaving 13 bases not matched to a gene. In DNA, the CDR3 is TGCGCCAGCAGCGAACGGGACAGGGGATCTCAAGGTACGCAGTATTTT. This sequence encodes CASSERDRGSQGTQYF. Using reference TRBV5-1 and TRBJ2-3 for the parts outside the CDR3, the full variable domain is KAGVTQTPRYLIKTRGQQVTLSCSPISGHRSVSWYQQTPGQGLQFLFEYFSETQRNKGNFPGRFSGRQFSNSRSEMNVSTLELGDSALYLCASSERDRGSQGTQYFGPGTRLTVL.

The chain is built from TRBV6-5 and TRBJ1-4; D unresolved. Germline assignment: CDR1 MNHEY and CDR2 SVGAGI. The CDR3 totals 16 residues. V was pared by 2 bases and J by 0 bases, with 10 bases between. The CDR3 sequence is CASSYKSEATNEKLFF. The CDR3, as DNA: TGTGCCAGCAGTTACAAGAGCGAGGCAACTAATGAAAAACTGTTTTTT.

The J gene is TRBJ2-7, the V gene TRBV7-9; 8 positions agree with TRBD2. J was trimmed by 7 bases and V by 2 bases; bases with no gene match: 10. Per germline, CDR1 SEHNR and CDR2 FQNEAQ (reference sequence). This CDR3 comprises 15 residues. The CDR3 loop is CASSLTASGLAEQYF. Here the CDR3 DNA reads TGTGCCAGCAGCTTAACGGCTAGCGGGTTAGCGGAGCAGTACTTC.

This clone came up once. This chain links TRBV6-2 or TRBV6-3 with TRBJ2-7; 14 bases align to TRBD2. The germline CDR1 and CDR2 sequences are MNHEY and SVGEGT. Trimming cost V 4 bases and J 0 bases; bases outside gene matches: 8. This CDR3 has 18 residues. This CDR3 reads CASSSGLAGGSSSYEQYF. In DNA, the CDR3 is TGTGCCAGCAGTTCCGGACTAGCGGGGGGCTCGAGCTCCTACGAGCAGTACTTC.

The chain carries TRBV19 and TRBJ2-3; the match to TRBD2 covers 7 bases. V dropped 7 bases and J dropped 6; count of bases not matched to a gene: 4. Germline CDR1 is LNHDA and CDR2 is SQIVND (reference sequence). There are 12 residues in the CDR3. The CDR3 DNA follows: TGTGCCAGTAAAGGGACTACTGATACGCAGTATTTT. Translating gives CASKGTTDTQYF.

This clone was recorded once. V usage is TRBV14 and J usage is TRBJ2-1; 8 bases align to TRBD2. Germline V CDR1 and CDR2: SGHDN, FVKESK. V dropped 4 bases and J dropped 5; count of bases not matched to a gene: 10. The CDR3 covers 16 residues. The CDR3 nucleotides read TGTGCCAGCAGCCGTTCACTAGCGGTGAAACACAATGAGCAGTTCTTC. Its protein product is CASSRSLAVKHNEQFF.

This clone came up a few times. V and J are TRBV7-8 and TRBJ2-6, with TRBD1 matching 8 bases. The CDR3 runs 16 residues. Germline lookup yields CDR1 SGHVS and CDR2 FQNEAQ. The V segment lost 5 bases and the J segment 2 bases; nucleotides outside the gene matches: 5. The CDR3 DNA is TGTGCCAGCAGCCCATCCAGGGGGCCTGGGGCCAACGTCCTGACTTTC. Translated: CASSPSRGPGANVLTF.